What follows are 5 T cell receptor beta chains derived from one specimen sequenced in a study of CD8+ T cells in alopecia areata. After isolation, RNA underwent reverse transcription to generate cDNA as the sequencing template. Libraries were prepared by immunoSEQ multiplex PCR; TCRdb keeps only in-frame clonotypes and omits some of them. The repertoire consists of 200,000 to 300,000 clones, none detected only once. Combined cutaneous lymph node cells underwent sorting by CD4, CD8alpha, NKG2D, NKG2ACE and additional markers. Sequences were obtained from CD4+ T cells sorted from a lymph node. These receptors were taken from a C3H/HeJ mouse with alopecia areata. MHC haplotype of the mouse line: H2-k.

Notes on this clone: Mouse germline and gene names are used. This sample includes further DNA sequences coding for the same CDR3. The sequenced CDR3 bases are TGCACCTGCAGTGCCTGGGGGGGGAACTATGCT. This gives the protein CTCSAWGGNYA. The CDR3, in full, reads CTCSAWGGNYAEQFF. The V call is TRBV1, the J call TRBJ2-1, with 9 bases aligning to TRBD2. The missing CDR3 end, 4 residues past where the read stops, is filled in from the germline J gene. The trim removed 3 bases at V and 1 base at J, leaving 1 base unmatched. Germline CDR1 and CDR2: NSQYPW and LRSPGD (reference sequence). This CDR3 has 15 amino acids.

This clone was recorded a few times. The gene symbols are mouse symbols. From the germline J gene comes the end of the CDR3, since the read stops 4 residues before it. This chain uses TRBV19 with TRBJ1-1; 11 positions match TRBD1. CDR3 size: 14 residues. Germline CDR1 FNHDT, CDR2 SITEND (reference sequence). CDR3 amino acids: CASIHRDRGTEVFF. CDR3 DNA, as far as it was read: TGTGCCAGCATTCACCGGGACAGGGGGACA.

Notes on this clone: Mouse names are used for the genes. The CDR3 extends 4 residues past the end of the read, so its final part is completed from the germline J gene. J is TRBJ1-1 and V is TRBV31; 10 bases align to TRBD1. V gave up 3 bases and J gave up 3 bases; unmatched junction bases: 4. The germline gives CDR1 GKSSPN, CDR2 SITVG. This CDR3 has 14 residues. The CDR3 is CAWSRQGADTEVFF. The DNA read from the CDR3 is TGTGCCTGGAGCCGACAGGGGGCCGACACA. Using reference TRBV31 and TRBJ1-1 for the parts outside the CDR3, the full variable domain is AQTIHQWPVAEIKAVGSPLSLGCTIKGKSSPNLYWYWQATGGTLQQLFYSITVGQVESVVQLNLSASRPKDDQFILSTEKLLLSHSGFYLCAWSRQGADTEVFFGKGTRLTVV.

This clone was observed many times. Genes and germline come from the mouse. The missing CDR3 end, 4 residues past where the read stops, is filled in from the germline J gene. The gene calls are TRBV14 and TRBJ2-1, with 10 bases identical to TRBD1. Germline V gene sequence: CDR1 SGHDT, CDR2 FRDEAV. This CDR3 is 15 amino acids long. V trimming: 2 bases; J trimming: 6 bases; junction bases outside the gene matches: 5. The CDR3 spells CASSLRDRGGAEQFF. Incomplete CDR3 DNA: TGTGCCAGCAGTTTAAGGGACAGGGGTGGTGCT. The complete variable domain, with remaining parts taken from reference TRBV14 and TRBJ2-1, reads EAGVTQSPRYAVLQEGQAVSFWCDPISGHDTLYWYQQPRDQGPQLLVYFRDEAVIDNSQLPSDRFSAVRPKGTNSTLKIQSAKQGDTATYLCASSLRDRGGAEQFFGPGTRLTVL.

Notes on this clone: Germline and genes here are mouse. The missing CDR3 end, 4 residues past where the read stops, is filled in from the germline J gene. V is TRBV13-1 and J is TRBJ1-1, with TRBD1 matching 7 bases. This CDR3 has 14 residues. The trim removed 2 bases at V and 1 base at J, leaving 2 bases unmatched. Germline loops: CDR1 NSHNY, CDR2 SYGAGN. CDR3 in amino acids: CASSERQGNTEVFF. Partial CDR3 DNA: TGTGCCAGCAGTGAGAGACAGGGGAACACA.